The 29 T cell receptor beta chains reported below all come from one sample, sequenced in a study of shared clonotypes between healthy human individuals. Generated by immunoSEQ multiplex PCR, the TCRdb table keeps only in-frame clones and is missing some. The sample comprises about 120,000 clones, 55% to 70% of which are singletons, and roughly 24% rests with the top ten. The specimen sequenced was memory CD8+ T cells sorted from blood. Subset reported: CD45RO+ cells pooled with CCR7-negative TemRA cells. The source is a woman aged 25-40 years in good health.

V gene TRBV7-9 combines with J gene TRBJ2-1, with TRBD1 matching 8 bases. This CDR3 comprises 12 residues. With 5 bases clipped from V and 8 bases from J, the junction kept 2 bases outside the gene matches. Germline V lookup: CDR1 SEHNR, CDR2 FQNEAQ (reference sequence). The CDR3 here is CASSQQGDEQFF. The CDR3 DNA follows: TGTGCCAGCAGCCAACAGGGGGATGAGCAGTTCTTC.

This clone was detected a few times. This chain links TRBV11-2 with TRBJ2-3, with D hard to call. Trimming left V 1 base short and J 5 bases short, with 10 bases between. The CDR3 is 14 amino acids. Per the germline V gene, CDR1 is SGHAT and CDR2 is FQNNGV. Written as DNA, the CDR3 is TGTGCCAGCAGCTTAGGCACGGGCGGAGATACGCAGTATTTT. Translating it yields CASSLGTGGDTQYF.

The chain recombines TRBV5-1 with TRBJ2-7; the match to TRBD1 covers 9 bases. Germline CDR1 and CDR2: SGHRS and YFSETQ. V gave up 5 bases and J gave up 2 bases; unmatched junction bases: 8. This CDR3 is built from 15 residues. CDR3: CASREPGQGAYEQYF. The CDR3 nucleotides read TGCGCCAGCAGAGAACCGGGACAGGGTGCCTACGAGCAGTACTTC. Full variable domain (remainder filled in from reference TRBV5-1 and TRBJ2-7): KAGVTQTPRYLIKTRGQQVTLSCSPISGHRSVSWYQQTPGQGLQFLFEYFSETQRNKGNFPGRFSGRQFSNSRSEMNVSTLELGDSALYLCASREPGQGAYEQYFGPGTRLTVT.

This clone turned up a few times. The chain employs TRBV5-6 and TRBJ2-7; D is perhaps TRBD1 (5 bases). V was shortened by 4 bases and J by 5 bases, with 10 bases between the two germline ends. The CDR3 runs 12 residues. Germline V gives CDR1 SGHDT, CDR2 YYEEEE. The CDR3 region has the DNA TGTGCCAGCAGCCCCGGACAAGACGAGCAGTACTTC. This sequence encodes CASSPGQDEQYF.

Remarks on this clone: Compared with germline, one end of the junction differs, possibly owing to a read error. V gene TRBV7-9 combines with J gene TRBJ2-5; 7 bases align to TRBD1. Germline V gene sequence: CDR1 SEHNR, CDR2 FQNEAQ (reference sequence). CDR3 length: 14 residues. The CDR3 loop is CASNLGGNQETQYF. The CDR3 nucleotides are TGTGCCAGCAACTTAGGGGGCAACCAAGAGACCCAGTACTTC. Together with reference TRBV7-9 and TRBJ2-5, the CDR3 gives the full variable domain: DTGVSQNPRHKITKRGQNVTFRCDPISEHNRLYWYRQTLGQGPEFLTYFQNEAQLEKSRLLSDRFSAERPKGSFSTLEIQRTEQGDSAMYLCASNLGGNQETQYFGPGTRLLVL.

The rearrangement links TRBV6-6 to TRBJ2-1; D gene uncertain. Trimming stripped 2 bases from V and 6 bases from J, with 8 bases between. CDR1 is MNHNY and CDR2 is SVGAGI in the germline V gene (reference sequence). This CDR3 spans 13 amino acids. CDR3 residues: CASSYVATNEQFF. CDR3 bases: TGTGCCAGCAGTTACGTGGCCACCAATGAGCAGTTCTTC.

V gene TRBV5-1 combines with J gene TRBJ1-4; 8 bases line up with TRBD1. The CDR3 has 16 amino acids. CDR1 is SGHRS and CDR2 is YFSETQ in the germline V gene. V trimming: 3 bases; J trimming: 6 bases; junction bases outside the gene matches: 10. DNA of the CDR3: TGCGCCAGCAGCTCACTAACAGGGGGAACCGATGAAAAACTGTTTTTT. This codes for CASSSLTGGTDEKLFF.

A single count supports this clone. This chain connects TRBV6-5 to TRBJ2-3; TRBD2 is a possible D gene (5 bases). The germline CDR1 and CDR2 sequences are MNHEY and SVGAGI. V shed 5 bases and J shed 0 bases, with 12 bases lying between them. CDR3 size: 15 residues. The CDR3 region is CASSLQASSTDTQYF. The CDR3 DNA reads as TGTGCCAGCAGTCTCCAGGCTAGCAGCACAGATACGCAGTATTTT.

This clone was observed a handful of times. V is TRBV5-6 and J is TRBJ2-2; D may be TRBD2 (5 bases). CDR1 and CDR2 (germline): SGHDT, YYEEEE. The CDR3 consists of 16 residues. Deletions cut 5 bases from V and 1 base from J, with 15 bases between. The CDR3 loop is CASRRWVGVNTGELFF. The CDR3 nucleotides read TGTGCCAGCAGGCGGTGGGTGGGAGTGAACACCGGGGAGCTGTTTTTT.

This chain connects TRBV27 to TRBJ2-7; D might be TRBD1 or TRBD2, each matching 5 bases. This CDR3 is built from 15 residues. CDR1 and CDR2 (germline): MNHEY, SMNVEV (reference sequence). Deletions cut 6 bases from V and 3 bases from J, with 18 bases between. The CDR3 here is CASRALKGRYYEQYF. The CDR3 coding sequence is TGTGCCAGCAGGGCTTTGAAGGGGAGATACTACGAGCAGTACTTC.

J is TRBJ2-7 and V is TRBV27, with 9 positions matching TRBD1. The ends lost 5 bases at V and 10 bases at J; junction bases unmatched: 12. This CDR3 has 14 amino acids. Germline values: CDR1 MNHEY, CDR2 SMNVEV (reference sequence). CDR3 protein: CASSPGTGTYSQYF. The CDR3 region has the DNA TGTGCCAGCAGTCCCGGGACAGGGACTTACAGCCAGTACTTC.

The table lists this clone with a count of one. The chain employs TRBV28 and TRBJ2-7; D may be TRBD1 (5 bases). The CDR3 has 15 residues. The V gene's germline CDR1 is MDHEN and CDR2 SYDVKM. Between the trimmed V and J ends, which lost 3 bases and 2 bases, there was a span of 14 bases. CDR3 protein: CASSFISTDPYEQYF. CDR3 nucleotides: TGTGCCAGCAGTTTTATTTCGACAGATCCCTACGAGCAGTACTTC. Drawing the rest from reference TRBV28 and TRBJ2-7, the complete variable domain is DVKVTQSSRYLVKRTGEKVFLECVQDMDHENMFWYRQDPGLGLRLIYFSYDVKMKEKGDIPEGYSVSREKKERFSLILESASTNQTSMYLCASSFISTDPYEQYFGPGTRLTVT.

A word on this clone: Other DNA sequences in the sample encode the same CDR3. The J gene is TRBJ2-7, the V gene TRBV5-6; D not certain. CDR1 and CDR2 (germline): SGHDT, YYEEEE. Trimming removed 1 base at V and 2 bases at J, with 4 bases between. The CDR3 length is 12 residues. As DNA, the CDR3 is TGTGCCAGCAGCTTGAGGGCCTACGAGCAGTACTTC. This codes for CASSLRAYEQYF.

This chain uses TRBV6-4 with TRBJ2-2, with 7 bases aligning to TRBD2. This CDR3 comprises 15 residues. The trim removed 6 bases at V and 2 bases at J, leaving 6 bases unmatched. The germline V gene encodes CDR1 MRHNA and CDR2 SNTAGT. The CDR3 DNA follows: TGTGCCAGCAGCCGTACTAGCGAAAACACCGGGGAGCTGTTTTTT. It yields the protein CASSRTSENTGELFF.

This chain connects TRBV27 to TRBJ1-2; weak D call: TRBD1 (5 bases). The V and J ends lost 0 bases and 8 bases respectively, with 13 bases between them. CDR3 size: 14 residues. From germline, CDR1 is MNHEY and CDR2 SMNVEV (reference sequence). CDR3 sequence: CASSLSRDSGGYTF. As DNA, the CDR3 is TGTGCCAGCAGTTTATCCCGGGACTCCGGGGGCTACACCTTC.

This chain links TRBV6-4 with TRBJ2-2, with a weak D call TRBD1 (6 bases). Looked up from germline, CDR1 is MRHNA and CDR2 is SNTAGT. The CDR3 length is 15 residues. Trimming removed 6 bases from V and 7 bases from J, with 18 bases in between. CDR3 in DNA: TGTGCCAGCAGCACCGGGACACGGGAAAACGGGGAGCTGTTTTTT. This sequence encodes CASSTGTRENGELFF.

The sample holds one count of this clone. The chain has TRBV11-2 and TRBJ2-7; TRBD1 agrees at 11 bases. Germline assignment: CDR1 SGHAT and CDR2 FQNNGV. The CDR3 consists of 16 residues. V was pared by 5 bases and J by 0 bases, with 6 bases of the junction left unmatched. CDR3 region: CASSPSGTGGSYEQYF. CDR3 DNA sequence: TGTGCCAGCAGCCCCTCCGGGACAGGGGGCTCCTACGAGCAGTACTTC.

This clone was observed a handful of times. This sequence joins TRBV19 and TRBJ2-1, with TRBD1 identical over 8 bases. J was trimmed by 5 bases and V by 8 bases; bases with no gene match: 8. This CDR3 comprises 14 residues. Germline V gives CDR1 LNHDA, CDR2 SQIVND (reference sequence). The CDR3 region is CASLSQTGDNEQFF. The CDR3 DNA is TGTGCCAGTCTCTCCCAGACAGGGGACAATGAGCAGTTCTTC.

This rearrangement joins TRBV28 to TRBJ2-7; 9 bases fit TRBD1. V shed 5 bases, J shed 2 bases, and the junction held 7 bases outside the gene matches. This CDR3 region has 15 residues. CDR1 and CDR2 from the germline V gene are MDHEN and SYDVKM. Written as DNA, the CDR3 is TGTGCCAGCAGTGTGACCGGGACAGGGACCTACGAGCAGTACTTC. Amino acid sequence: CASSVTGTGTYEQYF.

The V gene is TRBV7-8, the J gene TRBJ2-2; D may be TRBD2 (6 bases). Germline values: CDR1 SGHVS, CDR2 FQNEAQ. Trimming removed 5 bases at V and 3 bases at J, with 19 bases between. The CDR3 is made up of 17 amino acids. The CDR3 nucleotides read TGTGCCAGCAGCCTGATAGGACACGGGAGTGACACCGGGGAGCTGTTTTTT. Its translation is CASSLIGHGSDTGELFF.

The chain links TRBV30 to TRBJ1-1, with 11 bases matching TRBD1. The trim removed 3 bases at V and 4 bases at J, leaving 1 base unmatched. The CDR3 sequence is 13 residues long. Germline CDR1 and CDR2: GTSNPN and SVGIG (reference sequence). The CDR3 DNA reads TGTGCCTGGAGGGGGACAGGGGGCACTGAAGCTTTCTTT. It yields the protein CAWRGTGGTEAFF.

The chain links TRBV29-1 to TRBJ2-2; a possible D gene is TRBD2 (5 bases). CDR3 length: 12 residues. V lost 4 bases and J 6 bases, leaving 9 bases between the germline ends. Germline V gene data show CDR1 as SQVTM and CDR2 as ANQGSEA. The CDR3 region has the DNA TGCAGCGTTGGAGGGCTTTCCGGGGAGCTGTTTTTT. As protein: CSVGGLSGELFF.

The V call is TRBV11-2, the J call TRBJ2-2, with TRBD2 matching over 7 bases. CDR1 SGHAT and CDR2 FQNNGV come from the germline V gene. With V trimmed by 7 bases and J by 0 bases, 11 bases remained unmatched. The length of the CDR3 is 17 residues. CDR3 region: CASILRDGLANTGELFF. The CDR3, as DNA: TGTGCCAGCATCCTTAGGGACGGACTAGCGAACACCGGGGAGCTGTTTTTT.

The chain couples TRBV10-3 to TRBJ2-7; TRBD2 matches 12 bases. CDR1 and CDR2 (germline): ENHRY, SYGVKD. The CDR3 sequence is 16 residues long. J gave up 1 base and V 7 bases, and 8 bases lay outside the gene matches. In nucleotides, the CDR3 is TGTGCCATCAAGACTAGCGGGAGTATGGGTTCCTACGAGCAGTACTTC. Its protein product is CAIKTSGSMGSYEQYF.

V and J are TRBV6-1 and TRBJ2-3, with 15 positions matching TRBD2. This CDR3 spans 17 amino acids. The trim removed 3 bases at V and 4 bases at J, leaving 5 bases unmatched. CDR1 is MNHNS, CDR2 SASEGT, per germline. The CDR3 nucleotides read TGTGCCAGCAGTGATGGGACTAGCGGGAGGAAGGCAGATACGCAGTATTTT. Translated, it gives CASSDGTSGRKADTQYF.

Ten or more counts support this clone. This chain connects TRBV7-2 to TRBJ1-1; 7 bases align to TRBD1. CDR1 and CDR2 from the germline V gene are SGHTA and FQGNSA. V gave up 4 bases and J gave up 6 bases; unmatched junction bases: 11. The CDR3 is made up of 15 amino acids. The CDR3 here is CASSYWTGGYPEAFF. CDR3 nucleotide sequence: TGTGCCAGCAGCTATTGGACAGGAGGCTATCCTGAAGCTTTCTTT.

The DNA for the CDR3 is TGTGCCAGCAGCTCCTCACTAGTTTCAGATACGCAGTATTTT. Protein product: CASSSSLVSDTQYF. The chain combines TRBV11-3 with TRBJ2-3; possibly TRBD2 for D (5 bases). From germline, CDR1 is SGHNT and CDR2 YENEEA. V dropped 4 bases and J dropped 4 bases, with 12 bases sitting between them. This CDR3 spans 14 amino acids. The full variable domain, with the rest looked up from reference TRBV11-3 and TRBJ2-3, is EAGVVQSPRYKIIEKKQPVAFWCNPISGHNTLYWYLQNLGQGPELLIRYENEEAVDDSQLPKDRFSAERLKGVDSTLKIQPAELGDSAVYLCASSSSLVSDTQYFGPGTRLTVL.

The chain employs TRBV5-6 and TRBJ2-7, with unresolved D. Germline lookup yields CDR1 SGHDT and CDR2 YYEEEE. The CDR3 runs 13 residues. Trimming shortened V by 4 bases and J by 2 bases, and 10 bases separated the two germline ends. This CDR3 is CASSPDGPYEQYF. The CDR3 DNA follows: TGTGCCAGCAGCCCGGACGGCCCCTACGAGCAGTACTTC. The whole variable domain, remainder taken from reference TRBV5-6 and TRBJ2-7, is DAGVTQSPTHLIKTRGQQVTLRCSPKSGHDTVSWYQQALGQGPQFIFQYYEEEERQRGNFPDRFSGHQFPNYSSELNVNALLLGDSALYLCASSPDGPYEQYFGPGTRLTVT.

V gene TRBV2 combines with J gene TRBJ1-1; no reliable D call. Germline lookup yields CDR1 SNHLY and CDR2 FYNNEI. There are 15 residues in the CDR3. With 6 bases removed from V and 5 bases from J, the gap between germline ends came to 19 bases. This chain's CDR3 is CASRPPLPRRTEAFF. The CDR3 DNA reads as TGTGCCAGCAGGCCCCCTCTCCCCCGGAGGACTGAAGCTTTCTTT. The full variable domain, its missing parts supplied by reference TRBV2 and TRBJ1-1, is EPEVTQTPSHQVTQMGQEVILRCVPISNHLYFYWYRQILGQKVEFLVSFYNNEISEKSEIFDDQFSVERPDGSNFTLKIRSTKLEDSAMYFCASRPPLPRRTEAFFGQGTRLTVV.